Here is one T cell receptor (beta chain) with its context. The count of this clone is one. The specificity of this receptor is unknown. Base-call qualities are not available, and no considerably larger clone is one nucleotide away. CDR1 and CDR2 are read off the germline V gene (reference sequence) as LNHNV and YYDKDF. V is trimmed back by 6 bases and J by 4 bases, and the junction contains 9 bases that no gene match accounts for. Inclusive of the bounding cysteine and phenylalanine, the CDR3 is 15 residues long. Solely the CDR3 DNA is kept, with 45 bases framed from the first base. This specimen belongs to a study of T cell changes during pregnancy in multiple sclerosis (dated by TCRdb to the late 2010s). Looking at the study overall: The study looked at changes in the T cell repertoire across pregnancy in women with multiple sclerosis.

The receptor library was made with the immunoSEQ multiplex PCR assay. Here the immuneACCESS table is served through TCRdb, limited to in-frame sequences with V and J called. Missing clones are a known gap in these copies; in checked studies unresolved V genes cover under half, and the rest lacks a known reason. Recorded for this sample are under 15,000 clones; roughly 90% of them occurred a single time. Roughly an eighth of the sample comes from the top ten. The chain is encoded by TRBV15 joined to TRBJ1-3, and TRBD1 aligns with 7 junction nucleotides. Sequencing used CD8+ T cells from peripheral blood mononuclear cells, obtained after pregnancy. This TCR was recovered from a female donor in good health, enrolled as a control in a pregnancy study. The DNA is TGTGCCACCAGTCTCGACAGGGAGCAAGGAAACACCATATATTTT. This sequence encodes CATSLDREQGNTIYF.